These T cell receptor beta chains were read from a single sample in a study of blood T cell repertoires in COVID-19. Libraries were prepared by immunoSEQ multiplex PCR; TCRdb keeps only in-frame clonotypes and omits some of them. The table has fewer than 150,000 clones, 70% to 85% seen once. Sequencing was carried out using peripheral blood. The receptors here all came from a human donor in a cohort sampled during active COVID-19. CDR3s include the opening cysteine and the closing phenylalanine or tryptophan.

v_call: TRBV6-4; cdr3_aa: CAGRDRWVHEQYF
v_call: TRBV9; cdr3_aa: CASSVAGGETQYF
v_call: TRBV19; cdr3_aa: CASSIDGGGSLTDTQYF
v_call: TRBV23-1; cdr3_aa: CASSQSLAGQYTQYF
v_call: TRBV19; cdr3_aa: CASSPQSVQPGTEAFF
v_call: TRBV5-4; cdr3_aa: CASSLGGQGNYGYTF
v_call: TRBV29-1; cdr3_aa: CSVEDRGPGVNTEAFF
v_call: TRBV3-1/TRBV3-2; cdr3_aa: CASSQRQGSGYTF
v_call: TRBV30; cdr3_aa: CAWTSSSYNSPLHF
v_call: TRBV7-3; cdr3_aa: CASSRAGGPNEQFF
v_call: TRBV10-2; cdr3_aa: CASSLLDTGELFF
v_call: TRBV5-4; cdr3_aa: CASSLQGGYGYTF
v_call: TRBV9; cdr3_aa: CASSVGSGIASDSPLHF